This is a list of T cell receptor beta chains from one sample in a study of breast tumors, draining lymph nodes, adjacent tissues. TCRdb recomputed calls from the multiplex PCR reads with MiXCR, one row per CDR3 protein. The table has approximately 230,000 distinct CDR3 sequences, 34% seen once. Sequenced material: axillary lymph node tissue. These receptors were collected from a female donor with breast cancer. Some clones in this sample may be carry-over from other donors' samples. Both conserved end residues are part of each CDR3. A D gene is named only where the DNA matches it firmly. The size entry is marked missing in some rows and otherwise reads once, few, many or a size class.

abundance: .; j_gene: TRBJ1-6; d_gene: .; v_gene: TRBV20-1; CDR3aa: CSAFSGRSNTGELSYNSPLHF; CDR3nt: TGCAGTGCCTTTAGCGGGAGATCGAACACCGGGGAGCTGTCCTATAATTCACCCCTCCACTTT
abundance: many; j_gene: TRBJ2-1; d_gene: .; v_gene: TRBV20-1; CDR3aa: CSVRGTNEQFF; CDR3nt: TGCAGTGTTAGGGGTACGAATGAGCAGTTCTTC
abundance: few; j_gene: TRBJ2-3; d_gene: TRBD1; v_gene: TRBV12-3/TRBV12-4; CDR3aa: CASRGTGGDTQYF; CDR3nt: TGTGCCAGCAGGGGTACAGGGGGAGATACGCAGTATTTT
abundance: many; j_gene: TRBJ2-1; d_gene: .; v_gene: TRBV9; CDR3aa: CASSPAGIGNNEQFF; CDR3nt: TGTGCCAGCAGCCCGGCAGGGATCGGCAACAATGAGCAGTTCTTC
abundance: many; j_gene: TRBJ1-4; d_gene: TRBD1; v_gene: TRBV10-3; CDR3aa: CAIKGATNEKLFF; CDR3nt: TGTGCCATCAAGGGGGCGACTAATGAAAAACTGTTTTTT
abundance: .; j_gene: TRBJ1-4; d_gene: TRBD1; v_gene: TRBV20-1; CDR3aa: CSATTRNGTGLATNEKLFF; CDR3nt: TGCAGTGCCACGACTAGGAACGGGACAGGGCTTGCAACTAATGAAAAACTGTTTTTT
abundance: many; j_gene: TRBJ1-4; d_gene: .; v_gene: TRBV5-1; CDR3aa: CASSLVGAGEKLFF; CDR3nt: TGCGCCAGCAGCTTGGTAGGGGCGGGTGAAAAACTGTTTTTT
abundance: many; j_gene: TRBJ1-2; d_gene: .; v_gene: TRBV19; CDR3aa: CASSTTGHRGDGYTF; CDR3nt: TGTGCCAGTAGTACCACGGGGCATCGGGGGGATGGCTACACCTTC
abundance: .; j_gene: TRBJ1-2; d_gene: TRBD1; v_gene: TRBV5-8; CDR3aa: CASRMTGAITNYGYTF; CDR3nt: TGTGCCAGCAGGATGACAGGGGCTATTACTAACTATGGCTACACCTTC
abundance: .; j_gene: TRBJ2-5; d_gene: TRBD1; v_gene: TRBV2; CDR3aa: CAGNRQGTYQETQYF; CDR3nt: TGTGCCGGCAACAGACAGGGGACCTACCAAGAGACCCAGTACTTC